This TCR beta chain is from a study of blood T cell repertoires in COVID-19. V lost 2 bases and J 0 bases, leaving 10 bases between the germline ends. This CDR3 contains 16 residues. CDR1 and CDR2 (germline): LNHDA, SQIVND (reference sequence). The authors' processing: Amplified reference gene primers provided the basis for estimating nucleated cell counts. Clones were read by immunoSEQ multiplex PCR, and TCRdb kept only the in-frame ones, dropping some. D and trimming come from the DNA, and the V and J calls and clone size come from that table. The repertoire has roughly 410,000 clones, more than 75% of them found once; the top ten carry about 2.3%. While infection was still active, Seattle patients were enrolled and then followed longitudinally.

The gene calls are TRBV19 and TRBJ1-4; possible D gene TRBD1, 5 bases. This clonotype was sampled from a woman in her sixties or seventies with COVID-19, enrolled during active disease. The specimen was peripheral blood. For the CDR3, the DNA is TGTGCCAGTAGTATAATCGAACAGGCAACTAATGAAAAACTGTTTTTT. Its protein product is CASSIIEQATNEKLFF.